The text below deals with one TCR beta chain. As yet, its antigen is unknown. This specimen belongs to a study of early T cells in non-severe SARS-CoV-2 infection. The overall study: Sequencing was performed on bulk RNA from unsorted whole blood, leaving chains unpaired.

Per germline, CDR1 SQVTM and CDR2 ANQGSEA. The CDR3 has 12 residues. V gave up 7 bases and J gave up 3 bases, with 10 bases separating them. cDNA molecules, individually, were tagged with unique molecular identifiers. TCRdb reprocessed the 5' RACE reads via MiXCR and lists one record per CDR3 protein. The profile shows 40,000 to 55,000 distinct CDR3 sequences, 10% to 15% of them singletons. General study findings and limits: Private and CD4 specificities were missed by VDJdb matching, skewed to anti-spike CD8.

Sequencing input: whole blood. V usage is TRBV29-1 and J usage is TRBJ2-1, with D tentatively TRBD2 (5 bases). The clonotype originates from an adult who was a healthcare worker with PCR-confirmed SARS-CoV-2 infection or an uninfected control (not recorded which). The CDR3 DNA reads TGCAGCGGCGGGCCGGGCTACAATGAGCAGTTCTTC. Its protein product is CSGGPGYNEQFF.